This note documents a single TCR beta chain sequence. The antigen is unknown. Profiled with immunoSEQ multiplex PCR; TCRdb holds only in-frame clones, not every one. The sample carries about 120,000 clones, roughly 92% recorded once. The data were taken from a study of T cell responses to AZD1222 COVID-19 vaccine. General study results and limits: Donor demographics were predominantly white British with a female majority; clonal diversity may be underestimated. Spike as a whole was targeted by vaccine-associated CD4 TCRs, dominant at 160-218 and 743-854.

Looked up from germline, CDR1 is LNHNV and CDR2 is YYDKDF (reference sequence). Trimming removed 2 bases from V and 7 bases from J, with 18 bases in between. The CDR3 is 16 amino acids. This clonotype was sampled from an adult who received the AZD1222 COVID-19 vaccine. The rearrangement uses TRBV15 and TRBJ2-1; D is possibly TRBD2 (6 bases). The sample in question was peripheral blood, obtained 28 days after the second AZD1222 dose. CDR3 DNA: TGTGCCACCAGCAGATTCGGGGACTGGGGCGGGAATGAGCAGTTCTTC. It translates to CATSRFGDWGGNEQFF.